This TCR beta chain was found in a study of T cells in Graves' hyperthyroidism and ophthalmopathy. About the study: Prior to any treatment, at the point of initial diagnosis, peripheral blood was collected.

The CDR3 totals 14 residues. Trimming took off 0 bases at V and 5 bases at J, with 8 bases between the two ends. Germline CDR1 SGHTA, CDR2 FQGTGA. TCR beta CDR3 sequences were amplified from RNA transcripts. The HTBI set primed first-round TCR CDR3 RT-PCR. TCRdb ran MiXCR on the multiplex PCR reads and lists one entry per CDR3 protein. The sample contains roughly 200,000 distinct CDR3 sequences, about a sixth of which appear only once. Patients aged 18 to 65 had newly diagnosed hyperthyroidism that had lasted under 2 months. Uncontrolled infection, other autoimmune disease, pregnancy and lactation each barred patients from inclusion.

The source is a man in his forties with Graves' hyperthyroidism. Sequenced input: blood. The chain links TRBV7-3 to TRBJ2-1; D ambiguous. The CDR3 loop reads CASSLTGLDNEQFF. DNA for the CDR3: TGTGCCAGCAGCTTAACAGGGCTGGACAATGAGCAGTTCTTC.